A selection of T cell receptor beta chains follows, all from one sample in a study of cytomegalovirus exposure and HLA in healthy donors. Some clones are missing from TCRdb's copy, which holds only in-frame ones; the method was immunoSEQ multiplex PCR. This table holds about 130,000 clones, about four fifths found once. The sequencing input was PBMCs. Every receptor here comes from a man younger than 40 in good health. CDR3s include the opening cysteine and the closing phenylalanine or tryptophan. D genes are given only for firm matches. Clone sizes are given selectively: once, few, many, or a class where the clone is expanded.

CDR3 protein: CASSLTGGSNTGELFF; CDR3 DNA: TGTGCCAGCAGCTTGACAGGGGGTAGCAACACCGGGGAGCTGTTTTTT; D gene: TRBD1; V gene: TRBV7-3; J gene: TRBJ2-2; clone size: NA
CDR3 protein: CASSMPAASTDTQYF; CDR3 DNA: TGTGCCAGTAGTATGCCAGCGGCTAGCACAGATACGCAGTATTTT; D gene: NA; V gene: TRBV19; J gene: TRBJ2-3; clone size: NA
CDR3 protein: CASRGGGTEAFF; CDR3 DNA: TGTGCCAGTAGAGGGGGGGGGACTGAAGCTTTCTTT; D gene: NA; V gene: TRBV19; J gene: TRBJ1-1; clone size: NA
CDR3 protein: CSVRYRGDTGELFF; CDR3 DNA: TGCAGCGTACGATACAGGGGGGACACCGGGGAGCTGTTTTTT; D gene: TRBD1; V gene: TRBV29-1; J gene: TRBJ2-2; clone size: NA
CDR3 protein: CASSYWQGSYGYTF; CDR3 DNA: TGTGCCAGCAGTTACTGGCAGGGCAGCTATGGCTACACCTTC; D gene: NA; V gene: TRBV6-6; J gene: TRBJ1-2; clone size: NA
CDR3 protein: CAWRRGGGETQYF; CDR3 DNA: TGTGCCTGGAGAAGGGGCGGAGGGGAGACCCAGTACTTC; D gene: NA; V gene: TRBV30; J gene: TRBJ2-5; clone size: NA
CDR3 protein: CASSPVAGVDNEQFF; CDR3 DNA: TGTGCCAGCAGCCCCGTAGCGGGAGTGGACAATGAGCAGTTCTTC; D gene: TRBD2; V gene: TRBV11-3; J gene: TRBJ2-1; clone size: NA
CDR3 protein: CASAGLVGTDTQYF; CDR3 DNA: TGTGCCAGCGCGGGACTAGTAGGCACAGATACGCAGTATTTT; D gene: TRBD2; V gene: TRBV7-3; J gene: TRBJ2-3; clone size: NA
CDR3 protein: CASSWSYSTGNTIYF; CDR3 DNA: TGTGCCAGCAGTTGGTCCTATAGCACCGGAAACACCATATATTTT; D gene: NA; V gene: TRBV6-6; J gene: TRBJ1-3; clone size: NA
CDR3 protein: CSVRQGANTEAFF; CDR3 DNA: TGCAGCGTCCGACAGGGGGCGAACACTGAAGCTTTCTTT; D gene: TRBD1; V gene: TRBV29-1; J gene: TRBJ1-1; clone size: few
CDR3 protein: CASSPGQGLGGYTF; CDR3 DNA: TGTGCCAGCAGTCCCGGACAGGGGCTGGGGGGCTACACCTTC; D gene: TRBD1; V gene: TRBV28; J gene: TRBJ1-2; clone size: NA
CDR3 protein: CASSLVRDSTYNEQFF; CDR3 DNA: TGTGCCAGCAGTTTAGTAAGGGACTCGACCTACAATGAGCAGTTCTTC; D gene: NA; V gene: TRBV28; J gene: TRBJ2-1; clone size: NA
CDR3 protein: CASSLGRATGYTF; CDR3 DNA: TGTGCCAGCAGCTTGGGGAGGGCGACTGGCTACACCTTC; D gene: NA; V gene: TRBV5-4; J gene: TRBJ1-2; clone size: NA
CDR3 protein: CASSVRLSSYEQYF; CDR3 DNA: TGTGCCAGCAGCGTAAGACTTTCCTCCTACGAGCAGTACTTC; D gene: NA; V gene: TRBV9; J gene: TRBJ2-7; clone size: NA
CDR3 protein: CASSKGLRGGGQETQYF; CDR3 DNA: TGTGCCAGTAGTAAGGGACTCCGAGGCGGGGGTCAAGAGACCCAGTACTTC; D gene: TRBD2; V gene: TRBV19; J gene: TRBJ2-5; clone size: NA
CDR3 protein: CASSPTARGYGNTIYF; CDR3 DNA: TGTGCCAGCAGCCCAACAGCCAGGGGTTATGGAAACACCATATATTTT; D gene: NA; V gene: TRBV28; J gene: TRBJ1-3; clone size: once
CDR3 protein: CASSYVAGAAKNIQYF; CDR3 DNA: TGTGCCAGCAGTTACGTCGCGGGGGCGGCCAAAAACATTCAGTACTTC; D gene: NA; V gene: TRBV6-5; J gene: TRBJ2-4; clone size: NA
CDR3 protein: CASSLGAVGRAAYEQYF; CDR3 DNA: TGCGCCAGCAGCTTAGGTGCAGTGGGGCGAGCCGCCTACGAGCAGTACTTC; D gene: NA; V gene: TRBV5-1; J gene: TRBJ2-7; clone size: NA
CDR3 protein: CASSSSRQYTEAFF; CDR3 DNA: TGCGCCAGCAGCTCCTCAAGACAGTACACTGAAGCTTTCTTT; D gene: NA; V gene: TRBV5-1; J gene: TRBJ1-1; clone size: NA
CDR3 protein: CASSLEGLAELYNEQFF; CDR3 DNA: TGTGCCAGCAGCTTGGAGGGACTAGCGGAACTTTACAATGAGCAGTTCTTC; D gene: TRBD2; V gene: TRBV5-4; J gene: TRBJ2-1; clone size: NA
CDR3 protein: CAWDGGTGTNTF; CDR3 DNA: TGTGCCTGGGACGGGGGGACAGGTACGAACACCTTC; D gene: TRBD1; V gene: TRBV30; J gene: TRBJ1-2; clone size: NA
CDR3 protein: CASSQASSSYEQYF; CDR3 DNA: TGCGCCAGCAGCCAAGCGTCTAGCTCCTACGAGCAGTACTTC; D gene: NA; V gene: TRBV4-1; J gene: TRBJ2-7; clone size: NA
CDR3 protein: CASSLDRGLAKTQYF; CDR3 DNA: TGTGCCAGCAGCTTGGACAGGGGGCTCGCGAAGACTCAGTACTTC; D gene: TRBD1; V gene: TRBV7-2; J gene: TRBJ2-5; clone size: NA
CDR3 protein: CASSLGPTHTGELFF; CDR3 DNA: TGTGCCAGCAGCTTGGGTCCGACACACACCGGGGAGCTGTTTTTT; D gene: NA; V gene: TRBV5-6; J gene: TRBJ2-2; clone size: few
CDR3 protein: CASSFLPGDTPGQRGYEQYF; CDR3 DNA: TGCGCCAGCAGCTTCCTCCCGGGAGACACGCCCGGACAAAGGGGTTACGAGCAGTACTTC; D gene: NA; V gene: TRBV5-1; J gene: TRBJ2-7; clone size: NA
CDR3 protein: CASSSQNYGYTF; CDR3 DNA: TGTGCCAGTAGTAGCCAGAACTATGGCTACACCTTC; D gene: NA; V gene: TRBV19; J gene: TRBJ1-2; clone size: NA
CDR3 protein: CASTGRAKNIQYF; CDR3 DNA: TGTGCCAGCACCGGGAGGGCGAAAAACATTCAGTACTTC; D gene: TRBD2; V gene: TRBV28; J gene: TRBJ2-4; clone size: NA
CDR3 protein: CASSASGGETQYF; CDR3 DNA: TGCGCCAGCAGTGCCTCGGGGGGGGAGACCCAGTACTTC; D gene: TRBD2; V gene: TRBV10-1; J gene: TRBJ2-5; clone size: once
CDR3 protein: CASSPLVLSPLHF; CDR3 DNA: TGTGCCAGCAGCCCCCTTGTTCTTTCACCCCTCCACTTT; D gene: NA; V gene: TRBV7-3; J gene: TRBJ1-6; clone size: NA
CDR3 protein: CASRMNLEQYF; CDR3 DNA: TGTGCCAGCAGGATGAACCTCGAGCAGTACTTC; D gene: NA; V gene: TRBV2; J gene: TRBJ2-7; clone size: few
CDR3 protein: CASNTGQGGVDEQFF; CDR3 DNA: TGTGCCAGCAATACAGGACAGGGAGGGGTGGATGAGCAGTTCTTC; D gene: NA; V gene: TRBV6-5; J gene: TRBJ2-1; clone size: NA
CDR3 protein: CASSLGQGGWLATNEKLFF; CDR3 DNA: TGTGCCAGCAGCTTAGGTCAGGGGGGATGGCTTGCAACTAATGAAAAACTGTTTTTT; D gene: TRBD1; V gene: TRBV7-9; J gene: TRBJ1-4; clone size: NA
CDR3 protein: CAISESGKMSTRGTQYF; CDR3 DNA: TGTGCCATCAGTGAGTCGGGCAAAATGTCTACTCGGGGGACCCAGTACTTC; D gene: NA; V gene: TRBV10-3; J gene: TRBJ2-5; clone size: NA
CDR3 protein: CASRAGGLLGTQYF; CDR3 DNA: TGTGCCAGCAGGGCGGGAGGACTACTAGGGACCCAGTACTTC; D gene: TRBD2; V gene: TRBV25-1; J gene: TRBJ2-5; clone size: once
CDR3 protein: CASSISSYEQYF; CDR3 DNA: TGTGCCAGCAGTATCAGCTCCTACGAGCAGTACTTC; D gene: NA; V gene: TRBV6-5; J gene: TRBJ2-7; clone size: few
CDR3 protein: CASSSWDSSYEQYF; CDR3 DNA: TGTGCCAGCAGCTCTTGGGACAGTTCCTACGAGCAGTACTTC; D gene: TRBD1; V gene: TRBV11-2; J gene: TRBJ2-7; clone size: NA
CDR3 protein: CASSFSQNTEAFF; CDR3 DNA: TGTGCCAGCAGCTTTTCCCAGAACACTGAAGCTTTCTTT; D gene: NA; V gene: TRBV7-9; J gene: TRBJ1-1; clone size: NA
CDR3 protein: CASSYGSGSGYEQYF; CDR3 DNA: TGTGCCAGCAGTTACGGAAGCGGGAGTGGGTACGAGCAGTACTTC; D gene: TRBD2; V gene: TRBV6-5; J gene: TRBJ2-7; clone size: once
CDR3 protein: CASSPSRPDTTEAFF; CDR3 DNA: TGTGCCAGCAGCCCCTCGCGGCCGGACACCACTGAAGCTTTCTTT; D gene: NA; V gene: TRBV7-6; J gene: TRBJ1-1; clone size: NA
CDR3 protein: CASGRQGETQYF; CDR3 DNA: TGTGCTAGTGGGAGACAGGGAGAGACCCAGTACTTC; D gene: TRBD1; V gene: TRBV12-5; J gene: TRBJ2-5; clone size: NA
CDR3 protein: CASSFQGVGGTDTQYF; CDR3 DNA: TGTGCCAGCAGTTTCCAGGGTGTCGGTGGCACAGATACGCAGTATTTT; D gene: NA; V gene: TRBV27; J gene: TRBJ2-3; clone size: NA
CDR3 protein: CASSYDRGNEQFF; CDR3 DNA: TGTGCCAGCAGTTACGACAGGGGTAATGAGCAGTTCTTC; D gene: TRBD1; V gene: TRBV6-5; J gene: TRBJ2-1; clone size: once
CDR3 protein: CASSLRGQGSLGGYTF; CDR3 DNA: TGTGCCAGCAGTCTCCGGGGACAGGGGTCGCTGGGCGGCTACACCTTC; D gene: TRBD1; V gene: TRBV27; J gene: TRBJ1-2; clone size: NA
CDR3 protein: CASNTGLGEQYF; CDR3 DNA: TGTGCCAGTAACACAGGGTTGGGGGAGCAGTACTTC; D gene: NA; V gene: TRBV19; J gene: TRBJ2-7; clone size: NA
CDR3 protein: CASSQAYRAGNEQFF; CDR3 DNA: TGTGCCAGCAGCCAAGCTTACAGGGCTGGCAATGAGCAGTTCTTC; D gene: NA; V gene: TRBV4-2; J gene: TRBJ2-1; clone size: NA
CDR3 protein: CASRSRRDSPYEQYF; CDR3 DNA: TGTGCCAGCAGATCACGCCGGGACTCTCCCTACGAGCAGTACTTC; D gene: NA; V gene: TRBV6-5; J gene: TRBJ2-7; clone size: NA
CDR3 protein: CASSGENTDTQYF; CDR3 DNA: TGTGCCAGCAGCGGAGAGAACACAGATACGCAGTATTTT; D gene: NA; V gene: TRBV7-6; J gene: TRBJ2-3; clone size: NA
CDR3 protein: CATTRAGNTAEAFF; CDR3 DNA: TGTGCCACCACCCGGGCAGGGAATACCGCTGAAGCTTTCTTT; D gene: NA; V gene: TRBV28; J gene: TRBJ1-1; clone size: NA
CDR3 protein: CASRDYSGANVLTF; CDR3 DNA: TGTGCCAGCAGAGACTACTCTGGGGCCAACGTCCTGACTTTC; D gene: NA; V gene: TRBV6-5; J gene: TRBJ2-6; clone size: NA
CDR3 protein: CASSLNPHRGTDTQYF; CDR3 DNA: TGCGCCAGCAGCTTAAACCCTCACAGGGGGACAGATACGCAGTATTTT; D gene: TRBD1; V gene: TRBV5-1; J gene: TRBJ2-3; clone size: NA
CDR3 protein: CASITGATNEKLFF; CDR3 DNA: TGTGCCAGCATAACAGGGGCAACTAATGAAAAACTGTTTTTT; D gene: TRBD1; V gene: TRBV28; J gene: TRBJ1-4; clone size: NA
CDR3 protein: CASSKDPDLDRVGSYEQYF; CDR3 DNA: TGTGCCAGCAGCAAAGATCCTGACCTGGACAGGGTGGGCTCCTACGAGCAGTACTTC; D gene: NA; V gene: TRBV21-1; J gene: TRBJ2-7; clone size: NA